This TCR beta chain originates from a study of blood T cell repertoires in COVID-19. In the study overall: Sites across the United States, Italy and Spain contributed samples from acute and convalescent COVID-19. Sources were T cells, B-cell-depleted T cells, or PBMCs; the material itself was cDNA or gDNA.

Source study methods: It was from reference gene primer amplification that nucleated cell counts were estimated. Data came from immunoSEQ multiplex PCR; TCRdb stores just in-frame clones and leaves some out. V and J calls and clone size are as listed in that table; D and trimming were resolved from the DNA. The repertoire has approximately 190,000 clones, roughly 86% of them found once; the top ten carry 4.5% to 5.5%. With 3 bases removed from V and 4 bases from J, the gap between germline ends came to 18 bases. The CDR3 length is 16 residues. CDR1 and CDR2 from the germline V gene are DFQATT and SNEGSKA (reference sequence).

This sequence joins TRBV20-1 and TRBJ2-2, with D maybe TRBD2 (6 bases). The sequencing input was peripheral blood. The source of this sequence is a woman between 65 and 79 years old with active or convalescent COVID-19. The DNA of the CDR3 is TGCAGTGCTAGTTCCTCCGGGACTCCTATCACCGGGGAGCTGTTTTTT. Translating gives CSASSSGTPITGELFF.